This T cell receptor (beta chain) appears in the sequencing data of a study of T cells in Graves' hyperthyroidism and ophthalmopathy. The sample holds many counts of this clonotype. Its antigen remains unknown. The CDR3 totals 13 residues. In germline, CDR1 is MNHEY, CDR2 SMNVEV (reference sequence). V was clipped by 7 bases and J by 1 base, with 11 bases between them. Researchers took RNA transcripts and amplified the TCR beta CDR3 regions from them. The HTBI set primed first-round TCR CDR3 RT-PCR. Via MiXCR, TCRdb re-called the multiplex PCR reads, giving one row per CDR3 protein. Counted here are around 700,000 distinct CDR3 sequences, around a sixth occurring once; the ten biggest clones make up about a sixth. General study results and limits: The blood repertoire included most of the expanded thyroid clonotypes above 0.001.

The V gene is TRBV27, the J gene TRBJ2-7; TRBD1 might be the D (6 bases). Sequenced sample: blood. The receptor comes from a woman aged 45 to 65 with Graves' hyperthyroidism that later progressed to Graves' ophthalmopathy. The chain's CDR3 is CASIPQGSYEQYF. CDR3 sequence (DNA): TGTGCCAGCATCCCGCAGGGGTCCTACGAGCAGTACTTC.